This TCR beta chain was recorded in a study of CD8 T cells in Susac syndrome. The CDR3 runs 15 residues. The germline V gene encodes CDR1 SGHVS and CDR2 FQNEAQ. Trimming stripped 2 bases from V and 2 bases from J, with 11 bases between. After extraction with the RNeasy kit, about 0.5 to 1 ug of the RNA was reverse transcribed using random hexamers. TCRdb itself ran the immunoSEQ multiplex PCR reads through MiXCR, one entry per CDR3 protein. Of about 100,000 distinct CDR3 sequences listed, nearly 97% were seen once; the top ten hold 0.3% to 0.35%. Sequenced input: CD8+ T cells from PBMCs. The chain joins TRBV7-8 to TRBJ2-3, with D perhaps TRBD2 (5 bases). The TCR was taken from a human donor with Susac syndrome. The CDR3 DNA follows: TGTGCCAGCAGCTTATTAGCCGGGATCACAGATACGCAGTATTTT. Translation gives CASSLLAGITDTQYF.